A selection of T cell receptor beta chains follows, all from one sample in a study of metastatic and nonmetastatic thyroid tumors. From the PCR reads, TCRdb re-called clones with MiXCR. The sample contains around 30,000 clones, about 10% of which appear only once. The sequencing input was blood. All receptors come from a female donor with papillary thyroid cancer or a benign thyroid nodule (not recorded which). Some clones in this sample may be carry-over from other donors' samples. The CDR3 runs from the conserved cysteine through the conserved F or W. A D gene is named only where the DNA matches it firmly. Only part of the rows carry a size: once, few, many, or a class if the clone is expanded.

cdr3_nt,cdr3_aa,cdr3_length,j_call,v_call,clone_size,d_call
TGTGCCAGCAGTTCGGACAGGAATATCTACGAGCAGTACTTC,CASSSDRNIYEQYF,14,TRBJ2-7,TRBV28,many,TRBD1
TGTGCCAGCAGCCCGTCCAGACAGGGGGCGCGTCAATTC,CASSPSRQGARQF,13,TRBJ1-2,TRBV14,many,TRBD1
TGTGCCAGCAGTTACTCATACCCTGAACTATCGAACACTGAATCTTTCTTT,CASSYSYPELSNTESFF,17,TRBJ1-1,TRBV6-5,few,.
TGCAGTGCCACGGGGACAGGGGGGGAGACCCAGTACTTC,CSATGTGGETQYF,13,TRBJ2-5,TRBV20-1,many,TRBD1
TGTGCCAGCAGTTTGAACAACTTAGGAGAGCAGTACTTC,CASSLNNLGEQYF,13,TRBJ2-7,TRBV27,many,.
TGTGCCAGCGTAAAGGCTAACTATGGCTACACCTTC,CASVKANYGYTF,12,TRBJ1-2,TRBV5-6,many,.
TGCGCCAGCAGCTCGCCGGACAGGGAAGCAACAGATACGCAGTATTTT,CASSSPDREATDTQYF,16,TRBJ2-3,TRBV5-1,.,TRBD1
TGCGCCAGCAGCTTTATGACAGGGGGTAATGGCTACACCTTC,CASSFMTGGNGYTF,14,TRBJ1-2,TRBV5-1,.,TRBD1
TGCAGTGCTAGAGCAGGGGGGGAGACCAAGTACTTC,CSARAGGETKYF,12,TRBJ2-5,TRBV20-1,.,.
TGCGCCAGCAGATGGGGACAGGCCTACGAGCAGTACTTC,CASRWGQAYEQYF,13,TRBJ2-7,TRBV10-2,many,TRBD1
TGTGCCAGCAGTGAATATGGGCTGGGGGAAATGGATACGCAGTATTTT,CASSEYGLGEMDTQYF,16,TRBJ2-3,TRBV25-1,many,.
TGTGCCAGCAGGGACAGCAATCAGCCCCAGCATTTT,CASRDSNQPQHF,12,TRBJ1-5,TRBV6-1,.,.
TGTGCCAGCAGCGTAGCGGACAGGTCGGGTGAAAAACTGTTTTTT,CASSVADRSGEKLFF,15,TRBJ1-4,TRBV9,many,TRBD1
TGTGCCAGCAGCCTAACTACCCGCGGGGGGGGGGCCACTGAAGCTTTCTTT,CASSLTTRGGGATEAFF,17,TRBJ1-1,TRBV7-6,many,.
TGTGCCAGCACCGCGGGGGCGAATTCACCCCTCCACTTT,CASTAGANSPLHF,13,TRBJ1-6,TRBV2,.,.
TGTGCCAGTCGAGGTTCGGCATTCTACAATAATGAAAAACTGTTTTTT,CASRGSAFYNNEKLFF,16,TRBJ1-4,TRBV5-6,many,.
TGTGCCAGCTCACCACCGGGCGGCTACGAGCAGTACTTC,CASSPPGGYEQYF,13,TRBJ2-7,TRBV18,.,.
TGTGCCAGCAGTTACTCGAATCTTGGCGGGAGACTCGAGCAGTACTTC,CASSYSNLGGRLEQYF,16,TRBJ2-7,TRBV6-6,.,TRBD2
TGCAGTGCTCAAGGTGGGGTGACAGGGGGCGAAGGCTACACCTTC,CSAQGGVTGGEGYTF,15,TRBJ1-2,TRBV20-1,few,TRBD1
TGTGCCAGCAGTTTTAGAGGGGGGGGGAACTACGAGCAGTACTTC,CASSFRGGGNYEQYF,15,TRBJ2-7,TRBV12-3/TRBV12-4,many,.
TGTGCCAGCAGCTCCCCCGGGCGGGGCGACACTGAAGCTTTCTTT,CASSSPGRGDTEAFF,15,TRBJ1-1,TRBV11-3,many,.
TGTGCCAGCAGTTTAGCGAATGTAGGGGGGCACGCTGAAAAACTGTTTTTT,CASSLANVGGHAEKLFF,17,TRBJ1-4,TRBV28,many,.
TGTGCCAGCAGCAGAAGCCTGAACACTGAAGCTTTCTTT,CASSRSLNTEAFF,13,TRBJ1-1,TRBV6-2/TRBV6-3,many,.
TGTGCCAGCAGCCTCAGGGTCCAAGAGACCCAGTACTTC,CASSLRVQETQYF,13,TRBJ2-5,TRBV28,.,.
TGTGCCAGCAGCGGGGCGGGGTCCACAGATACGCAGTATTTT,CASSGAGSTDTQYF,14,TRBJ2-3,TRBV9,many,.
TGTGCCAGCAGCTTAGGGGGGTCTGGCGCAGATACGCAGTATTTT,CASSLGGSGADTQYF,15,TRBJ2-3,TRBV5-6,many,.
TGCAGTGCTAGAATGAATGGACTAAGGGACAGGGGGCCGGAGGAGACCCAGTACTTC,CSARMNGLRDRGPEETQYF,19,TRBJ2-5,TRBV20-1,many,TRBD1
TGTGCCAGCAGCTTAGTCCCAGGAAACACCATATATTTT,CASSLVPGNTIYF,13,TRBJ1-3,TRBV7-9,many,.
TGTGCCAGCAGCATGAACAGGGGGGCTAATGAAAAACTGTTTTTT,CASSMNRGANEKLFF,15,TRBJ1-4,TRBV11-2,many,TRBD1
TGTGCCAGCAGCCCGTGGACTACCAACACCGGGGAGCTGTTTTTT,CASSPWTTNTGELFF,15,TRBJ2-2,TRBV7-3,many,.